The 4 T cell receptor beta chains presented below share a single source sample, sequenced in a study of PD-1 blockade in classical Hodgkin lymphoma. In every patient, relapse followed autologous stem cell transplantation, while exposure to brentuximab vedotin differed. TCRdb's copy holds only in-frame clones and misses some; the assay was immunoSEQ multiplex PCR. The sample has 45,000 to 55,000 clones; approximately 84% are singletons. The sequenced sample was peripheral blood mononuclear cells (PBMCs), obtained at baseline. Receptor source: a human donor with classical Hodgkin lymphoma.

The rearrangement joins TRBV20-1 to TRBJ1-1; tentatively, D is TRBD1 (5 bases). CDR3 length: 11 residues. V dropped 8 bases and J dropped 3 bases, with 10 bases sitting between them. The germline V gene has CDR1 DFQATT and CDR2 SNEGSKA (reference sequence). CDR3 residues: CSRGGDTEAFF. DNA of the CDR3: TGCAGTCGGGGGGGGGACACTGAAGCTTTCTTT.

This clone was found a few times. The CDR3 nucleotides are TGTGCCAGCAGCTACCTAGCGGGAGTAGCGAATGAGCAGTTCTTC. Protein: CASSYLAGVANEQFF. The gene calls are TRBV7-9 and TRBJ2-1; TRBD2 matches at 10 bases. Germline CDR1 SEHNR, CDR2 FQNEAQ (reference sequence). The V gene end was trimmed by 4 bases and the J gene end by 7 bases; junction bases not matched to a gene: 7. The CDR3 is 15 residues long.

The rearrangement joins TRBV18 to TRBJ1-1; unclear D gene. Trimming stripped 6 bases from V and 1 base from J, with 9 bases between. The CDR3 consists of 13 residues. Germline lookup yields CDR1 KGHSH and CDR2 LQKENI. The CDR3 bases are TGTGCCAGCTCGCTGGGGAAGAACACTGAAGCTTTCTTT. Translated, it gives CASSLGKNTEAFF. The entire variable domain, with the rest obtained from reference TRBV18 and TRBJ1-1, is as follows: NAGVMQNPRHLVRRRGQEARLRCSPMKGHSHVYWYRQLPEEGLKFMVYLQKENIIDESGMPKERFSAEFPKEGPSILRIQQVVRGDSAAYFCASSLGKNTEAFFGQGTRLTVV.

The chain has TRBV11-2 and TRBJ2-1; 7 bases are shared with TRBD2. Germline trimming cut 0 bases from V and 0 bases from J; bases unmatched to any gene: 5. The CDR3 sequence is 17 residues long. Germline CDR1 reads SGHAT; CDR2 reads FQNNGV. The CDR3 coding sequence is TGTGCCAGCAGCTTAGATTGGGGGGGGAGCTCCTACAATGAGCAGTTCTTC. Its translation is CASSLDWGGSSYNEQFF.